These 26 T cell receptor beta chains share one sample of origin, sequenced in a study of T cell responses to AZD1222 COVID-19 vaccine. Clones were sequenced by immunoSEQ multiplex PCR, and TCRdb holds only the in-frame ones, with some missing. This table has 95,000 to 150,000 clones, 87% appearing once. The sample in question was peripheral blood, obtained on day 0 of AZD1222 vaccination. These TCRs come from an adult in good health.

The rearrangement joins TRBV4-3 to TRBJ2-5, with 9 bases fitting TRBD1. The CDR3 is 18 amino acids. Trimming took 0 bases from V and 4 from J; bases not matched to a gene: 12. CDR1 and CDR2 (germline): LGHNA, YSLEER. The chain's CDR3 is CASSQDLSRQGGGETQYF. The CDR3 DNA sequence: TGCGCCAGCAGCCAAGATCTTTCTAGACAGGGGGGCGGAGAGACCCAGTACTTC.

V is TRBV20-1 and J is TRBJ2-5; D is uncertain. Germline loops: CDR1 DFQATT, CDR2 SNEGSKA (reference sequence). This CDR3 has 10 residues. Trimming removed 5 bases at V and 7 bases at J, with 8 bases between. The CDR3 is CSALGLTQYF. The CDR3 DNA is TGCAGTGCTCTTGGTCTGACCCAGTACTTC.

The rearrangement uses TRBV5-6 and TRBJ1-2; D gene unclear. Germline V gene lookup returns CDR1 SGHDT and CDR2 YYEEEE. The germline V and J ends were trimmed by 0 bases and 3 bases, with 12 bases remaining between them. The CDR3 runs 15 residues. The CDR3 coding sequence is TGTGCCAGCAGCTTGGTAGGAACAACTTACTATGGCTACACCTTC. This encodes CASSLVGTTYYGYTF.

The chain carries TRBV24-1 and TRBJ2-7; 12 positions agree with TRBD1. The V segment lost 4 bases and the J segment 3 bases; nucleotides outside the gene matches: 6. The CDR3 spans 16 residues. Germline CDR1 reads KGHDR; CDR2 reads SFDVKD. CDR3 nucleotides: TGTGCCACCAGTGAATCCGGGACAGGGGGCCGCTACGAGCAGTACTTC. Amino acids: CATSESGTGGRYEQYF.

V and J are TRBV6-5 and TRBJ1-5; D is possibly TRBD1 (6 bases). The CDR3 contains 15 residues. Germline CDR1 is MNHEY and CDR2 is SVGAGI. Trimming removed 5 bases at V and 6 bases at J, with 17 bases between. Here the CDR3 DNA reads TGTGCCAGCAGTAGGCCTTCGGGGGCAGGTCAGCCCCAGCATTTT. Translating gives CASSRPSGAGQPQHF.

This clone has a single count. The chain couples TRBV5-4 to TRBJ1-2; TRBD1 is a possible D gene (5 bases). Per the germline V gene, CDR1 is SGHNT and CDR2 is YYREEE (reference sequence). The CDR3 has 13 residues. V was trimmed by 0 bases and J by 6 bases, leaving 9 bases between them. This chain's CDR3 is CASSLGQGDGYTF. In DNA, the CDR3 is TGTGCCAGCAGCTTGGGGCAGGGAGATGGCTACACCTTC.

The chain employs TRBV7-2 and TRBJ2-7; TRBD1 agrees at 9 bases. CDR1 is SGHTA, CDR2 FQGNSA, per germline. This CDR3 contains 17 residues. V lost 7 bases, J lost 1 base, and 14 bases stayed unmatched. CDR3 loop: CASTQYHGTGQSYEQYF. The CDR3 DNA sequence: TGTGCCAGCACCCAGTACCATGGGACAGGGCAATCCTACGAGCAGTACTTC.

This clone appeared a single time. CDR3 nucleotide sequence: TGTGCCAGCAGCGCCGGGGAGGGCTACGAGCAGTACTTC. Its translation is CASSAGEGYEQYF. This chain connects TRBV5-4 to TRBJ2-7, with TRBD2 matching 7 bases. Germline V gene data show CDR1 as SGHNT and CDR2 as YYREEE (reference sequence). V gave up 4 bases and J gave up 3 bases; unmatched junction bases: 4. The CDR3 has 13 residues.

The chain links TRBV9 to TRBJ2-3; 10 bases fit TRBD2. The V segment lost 4 bases and the J segment 6 bases; nucleotides outside the gene matches: 5. CDR1 is SGDLS and CDR2 is YYNGEE in the germline V gene. There are 14 residues in the CDR3. The CDR3 region has the DNA TGTGCCAGCAGCCTAAGCGGGAGGGAGGATACGCAGTATTTT. Protein sequence: CASSLSGREDTQYF.

This chain links TRBV11-3 with TRBJ2-3; 14 bases align to TRBD2. The CDR3 has 16 amino acids. V trimming: 5 bases; J trimming: 6 bases; junction bases outside the gene matches: 7. Per germline, CDR1 SGHNT and CDR2 YENEEA. DNA of the CDR3: TGTGCCAGCAGCGTGGGGACTAGCGGGAGTATCGATACGCAGTATTTT. It translates to CASSVGTSGSIDTQYF.

The chain joins TRBV28 to TRBJ2-7; 12 bases match TRBD2. Trimming at V came to 3 bases and at J to 3 bases, leaving 6 bases not matched to a gene. CDR3 length: 16 residues. Germline CDR1 reads MDHEN; CDR2 reads SYDVKM. The CDR3 sequence is CASSLATSGSVYEQYF. The CDR3 nucleotides are TGTGCCAGCAGTTTGGCGACTAGCGGGAGTGTCTACGAGCAGTACTTC.

The chain employs TRBV7-9 and TRBJ1-1, with D hard to call. The CDR3 runs 15 residues. Per germline, CDR1 SEHNR and CDR2 FQNEAQ (reference sequence). Between the trimmed V and J ends, which lost 1 base and 0 bases, there was a span of 9 bases. DNA for the CDR3: TGTGCCAGCAGCTTAGTCCCTCCAGTGAACACTGAAGCTTTCTTT. This codes for CASSLVPPVNTEAFF.

The chain recombines TRBV7-3 with TRBJ2-1, with 7 bases matching TRBD2. Losses at the gene ends were 5 bases for V and 9 bases for J; bases not matched to a gene: 10. This CDR3 is built from 14 residues. Germline lookup yields CDR1 SGHTA and CDR2 FQGTGA. The CDR3 coding sequence is TGTGCCAGCAGCCCCCTGGGGGGGGGTGGTGAGCAGTTCTTC. This gives the protein CASSPLGGGGEQFF.

This chain joins TRBV27 and TRBJ2-3, with D possibly TRBD2 on 5 matching bases. There are 18 residues in the CDR3. In germline, CDR1 is MNHEY, CDR2 SMNVEV (reference sequence). V shed 2 bases and J shed 0 bases, with 18 bases lying between them. CDR3 sequence (DNA): TGTGCCAGCAGTTTAAATTTAGTCGGGGTCCCTAGCACAGATACGCAGTATTTT. Its protein product is CASSLNLVGVPSTDTQYF.

The chain combines TRBV5-4 with TRBJ1-1, with D uncertain. Germline CDR1 is SGHNT and CDR2 is YYREEE (reference sequence). The CDR3 covers 13 residues. The V and J ends lost 2 bases and 5 bases respectively, with 10 bases between them. The chain's CDR3 is CASSLKGGTEAFF. CDR3 bases: TGTGCCAGCAGCTTAAAGGGTGGGACTGAAGCTTTCTTT.

The chain carries TRBV7-2 and TRBJ2-2, with D unclear. CDR3 length: 15 amino acids. Deletions cut 3 bases from V and 4 bases from J, with 12 bases between. Germline V gene lookup returns CDR1 SGHTA and CDR2 FQGNSA. The CDR3 bases are TGTGCCAGCAGCTTTGATCCAGCAGGCACCGGGGAGCTGTTTTTT. This codes for CASSFDPAGTGELFF.

This clone has a single count. The chain couples TRBV4-1 to TRBJ1-5; tentative D call: TRBD1 (6 bases). The germline V gene encodes CDR1 MGHRA and CDR2 YSYEKL. V was trimmed by 0 bases and J by 3 bases, leaving 9 bases between them. The CDR3 loop spans 15 amino acids. DNA for the CDR3: TGCGCCAGCAGCCAAGATGGACAGTTCAATCAGCCCCAGCATTTT. It codes for CASSQDGQFNQPQHF.

V is TRBV7-2 and J is TRBJ1-1; D uncertain. CDR1 is SGHTA, CDR2 FQGNSA, per germline. V shed 1 base and J shed 5 bases, with 11 bases lying between them. This CDR3 spans 14 amino acids. CDR3 sequence reads: CASSLGAVGTEAFF. CDR3 sequence (DNA): TGTGCCAGCAGCTTAGGGGCCGTGGGGACTGAAGCTTTCTTT.

The rearrangement links TRBV7-2 to TRBJ1-5, with no clear D. V was shortened by 5 bases and J by 2 bases, with 7 bases between the two germline ends. Germline V gene data show CDR1 as SGHTA and CDR2 as FQGNSA. This CDR3 comprises 13 residues. CDR3 sequence reads: CASSAHGNQPQHF. In DNA, the CDR3 is TGTGCCAGCAGCGCCCATGGCAATCAGCCCCAGCATTTT.

V is TRBV5-1 and J is TRBJ2-1; 12 bases fit TRBD2. V lost 9 bases, J lost 7 bases, and 11 bases stayed unmatched. The length of the CDR3 is 15 residues. Germline CDR1 is SGHRS and CDR2 is YFSETQ. CDR3 in DNA: TGCGCCACAAGCCTGACTAGCGGGGGATGGAATGAGCAGTTCTTC. This encodes CATSLTSGGWNEQFF.

This sequence joins TRBV4-1 and TRBJ2-1; tentatively, D is TRBD1 (5 bases). The V gene lost 2 bases and the J gene lost 0 bases, with 11 bases spanning the gap. Germline CDR1 is MGHRA and CDR2 is YSYEKL. CDR3 size: 16 residues. The CDR3 coding sequence is TGCGCCAGCAGCCAACTGGACATCATCTCCTACAATGAGCAGTTCTTC. It yields the protein CASSQLDIISYNEQFF.

The J gene is TRBJ2-4, the V gene TRBV6-5, with TRBD1 matching over 11 bases. The V and J ends lost 6 bases and 7 bases, in that order; junction bases with no gene match: 8. The CDR3 contains 15 residues. Looked up from germline, CDR1 is MNHEY and CDR2 is SVGAGI. The DNA of the CDR3 is TGTGCCAGCAGCGGACAGGGGGCGGCTACGAACATTCAGTACTTC. Its protein is CASSGQGAATNIQYF.

The chain uses TRBV6-5 and TRBJ1-4; D may be TRBD1 (5 bases). The V gene lost 6 bases and the J gene lost 5 bases, with 13 bases spanning the gap. Looked up from germline, CDR1 is MNHEY and CDR2 is SVGAGI. CDR3 size: 14 residues. The CDR3 DNA reads TGTGCCAGCAGCCTCGGGACCGACAATGAAAAACTGTTTTTT. Its translation is CASSLGTDNEKLFF.

This clone was recorded once. This sequence joins TRBV6-2 or TRBV6-3 and TRBJ1-1, with D unclear. Looked up from germline, CDR1 is MNHEY and CDR2 is SVGEGT. V gave up 7 bases and J gave up 0 bases, with 9 bases separating them. The CDR3 is 13 residues long. CDR3 residues: CASTPGLNTEAFF. In nucleotides, the CDR3 is TGTGCCAGCACCCCGGGATTGAACACTGAAGCTTTCTTT.

The chain has TRBV12-5 and TRBJ1-1; D unclear. V lost 8 bases and J 5 bases, leaving 12 bases between the germline ends. The CDR3 extends over 12 amino acids. The germline CDR1 and CDR2 sequences are LGHNT and FRNRAP. The CDR3 coding sequence is TGTGCTAGTCAGGACGGACGGACTGAAGCTTTCTTT. This sequence encodes CASQDGRTEAFF.

The J gene is TRBJ2-3, the V gene TRBV30, with TRBD2 matching 8 bases. The CDR3 loop spans 13 amino acids. Germline CDR1 and CDR2: GTSNPN and SVGIG (reference sequence). The trim removed 5 bases at V and 6 bases at J, leaving 7 bases unmatched. The CDR3 sequence is CAWARGGSDTQYF. In DNA form, the CDR3 reads TGTGCCTGGGCCCGGGGGGGAAGCGATACGCAGTATTTT.